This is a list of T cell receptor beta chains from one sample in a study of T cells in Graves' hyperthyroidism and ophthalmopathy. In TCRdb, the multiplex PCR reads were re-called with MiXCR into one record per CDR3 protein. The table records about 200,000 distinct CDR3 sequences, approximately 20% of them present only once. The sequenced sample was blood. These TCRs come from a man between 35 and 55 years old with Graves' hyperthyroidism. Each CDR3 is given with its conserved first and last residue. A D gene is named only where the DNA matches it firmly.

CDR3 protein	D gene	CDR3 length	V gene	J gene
CSARDRGGTEAFF	TRBD1	13	TRBV20-1	TRBJ1-1
CATGTGSYEQYF	TRBD1	12	TRBV24-1	TRBJ2-7
CASSPRIYGASGNTIYF	NA	17	TRBV18	TRBJ1-3
CASSPPRGGESYEQFF	TRBD2	16	TRBV18	TRBJ2-1
CSSPTRTDTQYF	NA	12	TRBV20-1	TRBJ2-3
CATSDRDGSGYYNEQFF	NA	17	TRBV24-1	TRBJ2-1
CASSGFTSTEAFF	NA	13	TRBV6-1	TRBJ1-1
CASSPPRGADTEAFF	NA	15	TRBV28	TRBJ1-1
CASSHEGTSSGNTIYF	NA	16	TRBV3-1	TRBJ1-3
CASSYPTSGGPSDTQYF	TRBD2	17	TRBV6-2/TRBV6-3	TRBJ2-3
CSVPPSGQETQYF	TRBD2	13	TRBV29-1	TRBJ2-5
CASSRGGSNQPQHF	NA	14	TRBV9	TRBJ1-5
CSALRLGIDYEQYF	NA	14	TRBV20-1	TRBJ2-7
CASNPVRDGEQYF	NA	13	TRBV2	TRBJ2-7
CATTSAHNTGELFF	NA	14	TRBV6-1	TRBJ2-2
CASSSRLAGSDTQYF	TRBD2	15	TRBV14	TRBJ2-3
CASSAQRQFEAFF	NA	13	TRBV2	TRBJ1-1
CASGLSGRSSEQFF	TRBD2	14	TRBV12-5	TRBJ2-1
CSAEGLQETQYF	NA	12	TRBV29-1	TRBJ2-5
CASSLTPSTDTQYF	NA	14	TRBV7-2	TRBJ2-3
CASSSRGGGINNEQFF	NA	16	TRBV11-3	TRBJ2-1
CASRKRETQYF	NA	11	TRBV6-2/TRBV6-3	TRBJ2-5
CASSGGPHYGYTF	NA	13	TRBV28	TRBJ1-2
CASSYTYDMDTQYF	NA	14	TRBV6-2/TRBV6-3	TRBJ2-3
CASSQETRDTVYNEQFF	NA	17	TRBV3-1	TRBJ2-1
CSARALGSTSNQPQHF	NA	16	TRBV20-1	TRBJ1-5
CASSFTDPGRYTEAFF	NA	16	TRBV5-8	TRBJ1-1
CASSLDTYEQYF	NA	12	TRBV5-1	TRBJ2-7
CSAGAGLAGANYEQYF	TRBD2	16	TRBV20-1	TRBJ2-7
CSARGIGGQETQYF	NA	14	TRBV20-1	TRBJ2-5
CASSLLGGAWEQYF	NA	14	TRBV7-2	TRBJ2-7
CASSPDGPGTEAFF	NA	14	TRBV5-1	TRBJ1-1
CAISPTAGLGGEQYF	NA	15	TRBV10-3	TRBJ2-7
CASKGPDRGEQYF	NA	13	TRBV9	TRBJ2-7
CASSFSDEQYF	NA	11	TRBV7-9	TRBJ2-7
CASSLGSGAYNEQFF	TRBD2	15	TRBV11-2	TRBJ2-1
CASSRGLGEREQYF	NA	14	TRBV11-2	TRBJ2-7
CASTQGSYEQYF	NA	12	TRBV6-1	TRBJ2-7
CASSDSDSNQPQHF	NA	14	TRBV10-2	TRBJ1-5
CANSLLGQGLVGELFF	TRBD1	16	TRBV7-8	TRBJ2-2
CASSPPANTEAFF	NA	13	TRBV12-3/TRBV12-4	TRBJ1-1
CASTTGQGWLQPQHF	NA	15	TRBV6-2/TRBV6-3	TRBJ1-5
CASGLGPSPWNEQFF	NA	15	TRBV12-5	TRBJ2-1
CSATKGAIGQPQHF	TRBD1	14	TRBV20-1	TRBJ1-5
CASSLVRGLWEQYF	TRBD1	14	TRBV11-2	TRBJ2-7